The 31 T cell receptor beta chains below all came from one sample that was sequenced in a study of T cell responses to AZD1222 COVID-19 vaccine. Some clones are missing from TCRdb's copy, which holds only in-frame ones; the method was immunoSEQ multiplex PCR. Of under 150,000 clones in the sample, approximately 93% were seen once. This specimen was peripheral blood, taken on day 0 of AZD1222 vaccination. These receptors all stem from an adult in good health.

This chain connects TRBV5-1 to TRBJ2-1; 14 nucleotides align to TRBD2. Germline V gives CDR1 SGHRS, CDR2 YFSETQ. CDR3 length: 15 amino acids. V gave up 2 bases and J gave up 8 bases; unmatched junction bases: 3. CDR3 sequence: CASSLGLAGGYEQFF. The CDR3 coding sequence is TGCGCCAGCAGCTTAGGACTAGCGGGAGGATATGAGCAGTTCTTC.

This chain joins TRBV29-1 and TRBJ1-2; D remains unclear. Germline assignment: CDR1 SQVTM and CDR2 ANQGSEA. The CDR3 covers 12 residues. The germline V and J ends were trimmed by 5 bases and 1 base, with 8 bases remaining between them. For the CDR3, the DNA is TGCAGCGTTAGGGAAATTAACTATGGCTACACCTTC. It codes for CSVREINYGYTF.

V and J are TRBV19 and TRBJ1-2; a weak D match, TRBD1 (5 bases). Germline V lookup: CDR1 LNHDA, CDR2 SQIVND (reference sequence). Trimming took 3 bases from V and 3 from J, leaving 20 bases between them. The CDR3 is 17 amino acids. The CDR3, as DNA: TGTGCCAGTAGTATTGCCGTGAGTGGGGGAAGTGACTATGGCTACACCTTC. Protein product: CASSIAVSGGSDYGYTF.

This clone has just one count. The chain links TRBV5-1 to TRBJ1-2; no clear D. The V end lost 7 bases, the J end lost 1 base, and 8 bases lay between the germline ends. This CDR3 comprises 12 residues. Germline V gene sequence: CDR1 SGHRS, CDR2 YFSETQ. In DNA, the CDR3 is TGCGCCAGCGGAGGAAATAACTATGGCTACACCTTC. Translation gives CASGGNNYGYTF.

The chain uses TRBV3-1 (or the pseudogene TRBV3-2) and TRBJ2-1; 7 bases fit TRBD2. J lost 2 bases, V lost 4 bases, and 8 bases had no gene match. The CDR3 consists of 16 residues. Looked up from germline, CDR1 is LGHDT and CDR2 is YNNKEL (reference sequence). The CDR3 loop is CASSPMAGEAYNEQFF. In DNA, the CDR3 is TGTGCCAGCAGCCCGATGGCGGGAGAGGCCTACAATGAGCAGTTCTTC.

The chain has TRBV9 and TRBJ2-1; 14 bases map to TRBD2. V was clipped by 4 bases and J by 7 bases; unmatched bases: 4. CDR1 is SGDLS and CDR2 is YYNGEE in the germline V gene. This CDR3 spans 15 amino acids. The CDR3, as DNA: TGTGCCAGCAGCCCCGGGACTAGCGGGAGTAATGAGCAGTTCTTC. Amino acid sequence: CASSPGTSGSNEQFF.

The chain couples TRBV25-1 to TRBJ1-1; weak D call: TRBD1 (5 bases). The CDR3 spans 13 residues. V was trimmed by 5 bases and J by 4 bases, leaving 11 bases between them. Germline V gene sequence: CDR1 MGHDK, CDR2 SYGVNS. The CDR3 DNA reads as TGTGCCAGCAGTAGGGGAGGGGTCACTGAAGCTTTCTTT. Translated: CASSRGGVTEAFF.

The rearrangement joins TRBV28 to TRBJ1-6; D unclear. The V end was cut by 5 bases, the J end by 13 bases, with 15 bases between. This CDR3 spans 13 amino acids. Germline lookup yields CDR1 MDHEN and CDR2 SYDVKM. CDR3 residues: CASSPPTRAPLHF. Written as DNA, the CDR3 is TGTGCCAGCAGTCCCCCGACCCGCGCGCCCCTCCACTTT.

This clone was counted a single time. V usage is TRBV18 and J usage is TRBJ2-7; TRBD2 agrees at 11 bases. The CDR3 runs to 16 residues. Trimming took 1 base from V and 4 from J; bases not matched to a gene: 6. Germline V gene lookup returns CDR1 KGHSH and CDR2 LQKENI. The CDR3 is CASSPLSGRGLYEQYF. As DNA, the CDR3 is TGTGCCAGCTCACCACTTAGCGGGAGGGGACTTTACGAGCAGTACTTC.

V usage is TRBV5-1 and J usage is TRBJ2-7; a weak D match, TRBD2 (5 bases). CDR1 SGHRS and CDR2 YFSETQ come from the germline V gene. The V gene lost 6 bases and the J gene lost 4 bases, with 20 bases spanning the gap. The CDR3 has 15 residues. The CDR3, as DNA: TGCGCCAGCACCCCCGGTGGAGGCAGGATATACGAGCAGTACTTC. Its protein is CASTPGGGRIYEQYF.

V gene TRBV5-8 combines with J gene TRBJ1-1; no firm D call. CDR3 length equals 11 residues. Between the trimmed V and J ends, which lost 0 bases and 10 bases, there was a span of 7 bases. Germline V CDR1 and CDR2: SGHTS, YDEGEE. CDR3 amino acids: CASSLVWGAFF. Here the CDR3 DNA reads TGTGCCAGCAGCTTGGTGTGGGGAGCTTTCTTT.

The genes are TRBV7-2 and TRBJ1-2; D remains unclear. V was trimmed by 1 base and J by 0 bases, leaving 9 bases between them. Per germline, CDR1 SGHTA and CDR2 FQGNSA. The CDR3 contains 15 residues. CDR3 bases: TGTGCCAGCAGCTTAGAGGTGTTTACTAACTATGGCTACACCTTC. Its protein product is CASSLEVFTNYGYTF.

The chain recombines TRBV3-1 (or the pseudogene TRBV3-2) with TRBJ2-1, with 12 bases fitting TRBD2. Unmatched junction bases numbered 6, after V lost 4 bases and J lost 8 bases. The CDR3 is 15 residues long. The germline gives CDR1 LGHDT, CDR2 YNNKEL (reference sequence). The CDR3: CASSRQTSGSHEQFF. CDR3 coding DNA: TGTGCCAGCAGCCGCCAGACTAGCGGGAGCCATGAGCAGTTCTTC.

The J gene is TRBJ1-1, the V gene TRBV9; no reliable D call. The V gene lost 4 bases and the J gene lost 0 bases, with 7 bases spanning the gap. The CDR3 is made up of 13 amino acids. CDR1 is SGDLS and CDR2 is YYNGEE in the germline V gene. In DNA form, the CDR3 reads TGTGCCAGCAGCCCTTGGATGAACACTGAAGCTTTCTTT. This encodes CASSPWMNTEAFF.

This sequence joins TRBV7-2 and TRBJ1-5; no definite D call. The germline gives CDR1 SGHTA, CDR2 FQGNSA. Trimming cost V 5 bases and J 9 bases, with 17 bases left between them. The CDR3 has 14 amino acids. DNA for the CDR3: TGTGCCAGCAGCGTGGTCTTAGACCATCGGCCCCAGCATTTT. It is translated as CASSVVLDHRPQHF.

The chain uses TRBV28 and TRBJ1-1, with TRBD1 as a possible D gene (5 bases). This CDR3 is built from 13 residues. Germline V gene data show CDR1 as MDHEN and CDR2 as SYDVKM. Between the trimmed V and J ends, which lost 7 bases and 5 bases, there was a span of 14 bases. DNA of the CDR3: TGTGCCAGCAATGGGGGATGGCATACTGAAGCTTTCTTT. Protein sequence: CASNGGWHTEAFF. Drawing the rest from reference TRBV28 and TRBJ1-1, the complete variable domain is DVKVTQSSRYLVKRTGEKVFLECVQDMDHENMFWYRQDPGLGLRLIYFSYDVKMKEKGDIPEGYSVSREKKERFSLILESASTNQTSMYLCASNGGWHTEAFFGQGTRLTVV.

The genes are TRBV4-2 and TRBJ1-1; TRBD1 matches at 7 bases. V lost 3 bases and J lost 1; bases outside the gene matches: 2. CDR3 length: 14 residues. Germline V lookup: CDR1 LGHNA, CDR2 YNFKEQ. In nucleotides, the CDR3 is TGTGCCAGCAGCCAGGGGACAGAGAACACTGAAGCTTTCTTT. Translating it yields CASSQGTENTEAFF.

This chain joins TRBV29-1 and TRBJ1-2; the D is unclear. The CDR3 has 10 residues. V was clipped by 4 bases and J by 8 bases, with 8 bases between them. Germline lookup yields CDR1 SQVTM and CDR2 ANQGSEA. The DNA of the CDR3 is TGCAGCGTTGGGAGGGAAGGCTACACCTTC. This codes for CSVGREGYTF. Looking up the rest from reference TRBV29-1 and TRBJ1-2 gives the full variable domain: SAVISQKPSRDICQRGTSLTIQCQVDSQVTMMFWYRQQPGQSLTLIATANQGSEATYESGFVIDKFPISRPNLTFSTLTVSNMSPEDSSIYLCSVGREGYTFGSGTRLTVV.

The gene calls are TRBV18 and TRBJ2-2; D is unclear. The CDR3 length is 12 residues. The germline V and J ends were trimmed by 10 bases and 4 bases, with 10 bases remaining between them. Germline V gives CDR1 KGHSH, CDR2 LQKENI. The CDR3 DNA sequence: TGTGCCACTCTTAACTCCACCGGGGAGCTGTTTTTT. Residues: CATLNSTGELFF.

This clone was observed once. The CDR3 DNA sequence: TGTGCTAGCTCCAGGGACAGGTCCTACAATGAGCAGTTCTTC. As protein: CASSRDRSYNEQFF. The J gene is TRBJ2-1, the V gene TRBV12-5; 8 positions agree with TRBD1. Germline assignment: CDR1 LGHNT and CDR2 FRNRAP. The length of the CDR3 is 14 residues. The J segment lost 1 base and the V segment lost 9 bases, leaving 5 bases of the junction unmatched.

The chain recombines TRBV10-3 with TRBJ2-1; no reliable D call. This CDR3 comprises 12 residues. Germline V gene sequence: CDR1 ENHRY, CDR2 SYGVKD. V was clipped by 0 bases and J by 9 bases, with 6 bases between them. The CDR3 sequence: CAISESGLEQFF. The CDR3 region has the DNA TGTGCCATCAGTGAGTCGGGCCTTGAGCAGTTCTTC.

The chain employs TRBV29-1 and TRBJ2-3; a possible D gene is TRBD2 (5 bases). Germline CDR1 reads SQVTM; CDR2 reads ANQGSEA. CDR3 length: 13 amino acids. Between the trimmed V and J ends, which lost 0 bases and 7 bases, there was a span of 11 bases. For the CDR3, the DNA is TGCAGCGTTGAAGAAGGCCGAGGGAATACGCAGTATTTT. It yields the protein CSVEEGRGNTQYF.

This chain connects TRBV5-6 to TRBJ2-2; TRBD1 is a possible D gene (5 bases). Germline lookup yields CDR1 SGHDT and CDR2 YYEEEE. There are 15 residues in the CDR3. The V end lost 4 bases, the J end lost 3 bases, and 13 bases lay between the germline ends. The CDR3 sequence is CASSGKGWDTGELFF. As DNA, the CDR3 is TGTGCCAGCAGCGGTAAGGGGTGGGACACCGGGGAGCTGTTTTTT. Based on the CDR3 plus reference TRBV5-6 and TRBJ2-2, the full variable domain is DAGVTQSPTHLIKTRGQQVTLRCSPKSGHDTVSWYQQALGQGPQFIFQYYEEEERQRGNFPDRFSGHQFPNYSSELNVNALLLGDSALYLCASSGKGWDTGELFFGEGSRLTVL.

The rearrangement uses TRBV12-5 and TRBJ1-2; 7 bases map to TRBD1. The CDR3 covers 16 residues. V was clipped by 5 bases and J by 6 bases; unmatched bases: 15. The V gene's germline CDR1 is LGHNT and CDR2 FRNRAP. The CDR3 is CASGQTMGQGDDGYTF. The CDR3 DNA is TGTGCTAGTGGTCAGACGATGGGGCAGGGGGATGATGGCTACACCTTC.

This chain links TRBV6-5 with TRBJ1-1, with 11 nucleotides matching TRBD1. CDR3 length: 15 residues. The V and J ends lost 4 bases and 1 base, in that order; junction bases with no gene match: 2. The germline V gene encodes CDR1 MNHEY and CDR2 SVGAGI. The CDR3 DNA is TGTGCCAGCAGTTCTGGGACAGGGGGGAACACTGAAGCTTTCTTT. Residues: CASSSGTGGNTEAFF.

V usage is TRBV9 and J usage is TRBJ2-7; TRBD2 matches 8 bases. V trimming: 4 bases; J trimming: 5 bases; junction bases outside the gene matches: 11. Germline V gives CDR1 SGDLS, CDR2 YYNGEE. The CDR3 totals 15 residues. CDR3 nucleotides: TGTGCCAGCAGCCCAAGCCTGGGACTAGTGGACGAGCAGTACTTC. It is translated as CASSPSLGLVDEQYF.

The V gene is TRBV5-1, the J gene TRBJ2-3; 9 nucleotides line up with TRBD2. The germline V gene encodes CDR1 SGHRS and CDR2 YFSETQ. The V segment lost 4 bases and the J segment 6 bases; nucleotides outside the gene matches: 12. This CDR3 spans 16 amino acids. CDR3: CASSLGASGVGDTQYF. Here the CDR3 DNA reads TGCGCCAGCAGCCTGGGGGCTAGCGGGGTTGGGGATACGCAGTATTTT.

This sequence joins TRBV5-1 and TRBJ2-2, with D tentatively TRBD1 (6 bases). The CDR3 is made up of 15 amino acids. Germline V CDR1 and CDR2: SGHRS, YFSETQ. V lost 7 bases, J lost 1 base, and 14 bases lay in between. CDR3 nucleotides: TGCGCCAGCTCATTTGCACAGGGGAACACCGGGGAGCTGTTTTTT. Its protein product is CASSFAQGNTGELFF.

The chain employs TRBV20-1 and TRBJ1-4, with TRBD1 matching 7 bases. V gave up 3 bases and J gave up 7 bases; unmatched junction bases: 5. The germline CDR1 and CDR2 sequences are DFQATT and SNEGSKA (reference sequence). CDR3 length: 13 amino acids. CDR3 residues: CSASGTVAEKLFF. Written as DNA, the CDR3 is TGCAGTGCTAGTGGGACAGTGGCTGAAAAACTGTTTTTT.

The gene calls are TRBV18 and TRBJ2-5, with 14 bases aligning to TRBD2. The CDR3 runs to 18 residues. Germline-derived CDR1 and CDR2 are KGHSH and LQKENI. Trimming took 2 bases from V and 4 from J; bases not matched to a gene: 9. This CDR3 reads CASSPRLAGGYSGETQYF. CDR3 nucleotide sequence: TGTGCCAGCTCACCAAGACTAGCGGGAGGGTATTCCGGAGAGACCCAGTACTTC.

This clone has just one count. V and J are TRBV28 and TRBJ2-7; D is possibly TRBD1 or TRBD2 (7 bases each). From germline, CDR1 is MDHEN and CDR2 SYDVKM. The CDR3 runs to 13 residues. Trimming took off 6 bases at V and 5 bases at J, with 14 bases between the two ends. The CDR3, as DNA: TGTGCCAGCAGACCAGGGGGGGGTCACGAGCAGTACTTC. This codes for CASRPGGGHEQYF.